Listed here are 12 T cell receptor beta chains from one sample, sequenced in a study of cytomegalovirus exposure and HLA in healthy donors. Sequencing was performed with immunoSEQ multiplex PCR; in TCRdb, only in-frame clones are kept and a portion is missing. This sample has roughly 200,000 clones, with 80% to 90% found just once. Sequences were obtained from PBMCs. These TCRs come from a woman under 40 in good health and CMV-seronegative.

This clone has only one observation. The CDR3 here is CASSSRDRGYNEQFF. As DNA, the CDR3 is TGTGCCAGCAGTAGCCGGGACAGGGGTTACAATGAGCAGTTCTTC. The chain uses TRBV6-5 and TRBJ2-1; TRBD1 matches at 10 bases. Trimming cost V 5 bases and J 4 bases; bases outside gene matches: 5. The CDR3 loop spans 15 amino acids. CDR1 is MNHEY, CDR2 SVGAGI, per germline.

The genes are TRBV4-1 and TRBJ2-4, with D perhaps matching TRBD1 (6 bases). The CDR3 is made up of 17 amino acids. Deletions cut 5 bases from V and 0 bases from J, with 17 bases between. CDR1 MGHRA and CDR2 YSYEKL come from the germline V gene. The CDR3 DNA reads TGCGCCAGCAGCACCCCGGCAGGGGCACTAGCCAAAAACATTCAGTACTTC. Translated: CASSTPAGALAKNIQYF.

CDR3 sequence reads: CASSEVSGANVLTF. For the CDR3, the DNA is TGCGCCAGCAGCGAGGTGTCTGGGGCCAACGTCCTGACTTTC. The J gene is TRBJ2-6, the V gene TRBV5-1; D remains ambiguous. Germline values: CDR1 SGHRS, CDR2 YFSETQ. This CDR3 region has 14 residues. The V and J ends lost 4 bases and 1 base respectively, with 6 bases between them.

The V and J genes are TRBV7-3 and TRBJ1-6, with TRBD1 as a possible D gene (5 bases). V was clipped by 5 bases and J by 10 bases, with 12 bases between them. The germline V gene encodes CDR1 SGHTA and CDR2 FQGTGA. The CDR3 length is 13 residues. As DNA, the CDR3 is TGTGCCAGCAGCAGCGGGACTTGGTCACCCCTCCACTTT. This codes for CASSSGTWSPLHF.

The V call is TRBV29-1, the J call TRBJ1-1; TRBD1 matches 8 bases. The CDR3 is made up of 13 amino acids. V trimming: 7 bases; J trimming: 1 base; junction bases outside the gene matches: 5. Germline V gene lookup returns CDR1 SQVTM and CDR2 ANQGSEA. The CDR3 loop reads CSAVGQENTEAFF. The CDR3 bases are TGCAGCGCCGTGGGACAGGAGAACACTGAAGCTTTCTTT.

This clone was picked up a small number of times. This chain links TRBV7-2 with TRBJ2-3; D gene uncertain. Trimming left V 1 base short and J 4 bases short, with 12 bases between. CDR1 and CDR2 (germline): SGHTA, FQGNSA. The CDR3 loop spans 15 amino acids. CDR3 DNA: TGTGCCAGCAGCTTAGTCGCCAGAGAGGCAGATACGCAGTATTTT. Its protein product is CASSLVAREADTQYF.

The rearrangement links TRBV9 to TRBJ2-1; 13 bases are shared with TRBD2. Germline V gene sequence: CDR1 SGDLS, CDR2 YYNGEE. Trimming took 2 bases from V and 6 from J; bases not matched to a gene: 8. This CDR3 has 17 amino acids. CDR3 loop: CASSVSLAGGRSNEQFF. In DNA form, the CDR3 reads TGTGCCAGCAGCGTGTCACTAGCGGGGGGGCGGTCCAATGAGCAGTTCTTC.

The sample holds a few counts of this clone. This chain joins TRBV9 and TRBJ1-6; possible D gene TRBD1, 6 bases. This CDR3 is 14 amino acids long. The germline gives CDR1 SGDLS, CDR2 YYNGEE. Trimming took 0 bases from V and 8 from J, leaving 9 bases between them. The CDR3 sequence: CASSVGRGYSPLHF. In DNA form, the CDR3 reads TGTGCCAGCAGCGTAGGCAGGGGTTATTCACCCCTCCACTTT. Combining the CDR3 with reference TRBV9 and TRBJ1-6 gives the whole variable domain DSGVTQTPKHLITATGQRVTLRCSPRSGDLSVYWYQQSLDQGLQFLIQYYNGEERAKGNILERFSAQQFPDLHSELNLSSLELGDSALYFCASSVGRGYSPLHFGNGTRLTVT.

The chain recombines TRBV28 with TRBJ1-2; D not certain. CDR1 MDHEN and CDR2 SYDVKM come from the germline V gene. The CDR3 contains 12 residues. Between the trimmed V and J ends, which lost 5 bases and 4 bases, there was a span of 8 bases. This chain's CDR3 is CASSLAPYGYTF. The CDR3 nucleotides read TGTGCCAGCAGTCTTGCGCCCTATGGCTACACCTTC.

The rearrangement uses TRBV19 and TRBJ2-7, with 13 bases fitting TRBD2. Trimming took 6 bases from V and 1 from J; bases not matched to a gene: 6. The CDR3 runs 16 residues. CDR1 is LNHDA, CDR2 SQIVND, per germline (reference sequence). As DNA, the CDR3 is TGTGCCAGTAGCCTTGGGACTAGCGGGATGTCCTACGAGCAGTACTTC. As protein: CASSLGTSGMSYEQYF.

The chain combines TRBV27 with TRBJ1-5; maybe TRBD1 (5 bases). Germline values: CDR1 MNHEY, CDR2 SMNVEV (reference sequence). V gave up 6 bases and J gave up 0 bases, with 12 bases separating them. The CDR3 totals 15 residues. CDR3 coding DNA: TGTGCCAGCAGGGGCTCCAGGGCTAGCAATCAGCCCCAGCATTTT. Translated: CASRGSRASNQPQHF.

The chain has TRBV7-2 and TRBJ2-1; 7 bases align to TRBD2. CDR3 length equals 16 residues. J gave up 9 bases and V 2 bases, and 13 bases lay outside the gene matches. Germline V CDR1 and CDR2: SGHTA, FQGNSA. CDR3 coding DNA: TGTGCCAGCAGCTTACCAGGACTAGACCCGCGGGGTGAGCAGTTCTTC. It specifies CASSLPGLDPRGEQFF.